This T cell receptor beta chain originates from a study of cytomegalovirus exposure and HLA in healthy donors. Study-level findings and limits: A later analysis appeared to link common viral pathogens to several of the most significant clusters. Some V segments could not be told apart, so they were left out, TRBV6-2 and TRBV6-3 among them. What TCR beta sequences reportedly achieved was accurate prediction of HLA-A and HLA-B alleles in most subjects.

In the case of this clone: Its antigen is not known.

Use of 60 Vbeta and 13 Jbeta primers characterized the PCR. Repertoires were generated with immunoSEQ multiplex PCR, while TCRdb's copy carries only in-frame clones and drops some. Altogether over 200,000 clones are present, around 80% being singletons, with the ten largest covering 5% to 6%. This CDR3 spans 13 amino acids. Germline V gene sequence: CDR1 SGHTA, CDR2 FQGNSA. Trimming took off 3 bases at V and 4 bases at J, with 9 bases between the two ends. This TCR was sampled from a woman in her thirties or forties in good health and CMV-seropositive. The chain links TRBV7-2 to TRBJ2-5; D is unclear. The source material was PBMCs. CDR3 amino acids: CASSFGFRETQYF. As DNA, the CDR3 is TGTGCCAGCAGCTTCGGGTTCCGAGAGACCCAGTACTTC.